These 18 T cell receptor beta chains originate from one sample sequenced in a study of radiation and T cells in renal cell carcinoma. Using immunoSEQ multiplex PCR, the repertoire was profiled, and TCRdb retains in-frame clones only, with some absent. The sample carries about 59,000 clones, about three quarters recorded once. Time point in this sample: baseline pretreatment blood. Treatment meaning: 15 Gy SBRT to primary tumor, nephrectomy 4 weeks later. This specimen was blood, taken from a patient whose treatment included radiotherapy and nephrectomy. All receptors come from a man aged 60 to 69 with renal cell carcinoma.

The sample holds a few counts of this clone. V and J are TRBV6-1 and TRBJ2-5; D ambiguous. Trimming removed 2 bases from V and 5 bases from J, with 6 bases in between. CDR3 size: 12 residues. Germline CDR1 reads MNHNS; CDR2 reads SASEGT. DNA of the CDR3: TGTGCCAGCAGTGAAACGCGGGAGACCCAGTACTTC. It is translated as CASSETRETQYF.

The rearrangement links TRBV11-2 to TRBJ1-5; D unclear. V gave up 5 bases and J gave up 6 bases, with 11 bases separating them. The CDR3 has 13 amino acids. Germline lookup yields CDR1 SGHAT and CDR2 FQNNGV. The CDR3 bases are TGTGCCAGCAGCCCATCGGAGCGTCAGCCCCAGCATTTT. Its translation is CASSPSERQPQHF.

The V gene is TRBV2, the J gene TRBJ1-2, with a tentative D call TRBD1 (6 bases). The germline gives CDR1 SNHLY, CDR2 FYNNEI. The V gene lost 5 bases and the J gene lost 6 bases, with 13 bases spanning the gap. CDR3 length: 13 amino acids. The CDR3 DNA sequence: TGTGCCAGCAGTCAAACCCCAGGGGATGGCTACACCTTC. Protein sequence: CASSQTPGDGYTF.

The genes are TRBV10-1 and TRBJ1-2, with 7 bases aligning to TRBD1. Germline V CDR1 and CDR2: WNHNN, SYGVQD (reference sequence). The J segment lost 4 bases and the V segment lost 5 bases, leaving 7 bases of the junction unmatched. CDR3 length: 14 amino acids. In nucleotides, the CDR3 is TGCGCCAGCAGTCCAAGGGGGCGCTTCTATGGCTACACCTTC. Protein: CASSPRGRFYGYTF.

CDR3 loop: CASSPTGVYGYTF. CDR3 sequence (DNA): TGTGCCAGCAGCCCGACAGGGGTCTATGGCTACACCTTC. The V gene is TRBV6-5, the J gene TRBJ1-2, with 8 bases identical to TRBD1. This CDR3 is built from 13 residues. Germline CDR1 MNHEY, CDR2 SVGAGI. V gave up 6 bases and J gave up 4 bases; unmatched junction bases: 4.

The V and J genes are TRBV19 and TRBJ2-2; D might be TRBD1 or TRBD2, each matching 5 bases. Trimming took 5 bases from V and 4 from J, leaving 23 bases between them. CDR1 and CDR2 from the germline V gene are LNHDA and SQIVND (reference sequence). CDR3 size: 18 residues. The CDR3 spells CASSPGTYIGWGTGELFF. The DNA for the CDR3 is TGTGCCAGTAGTCCCGGGACCTACATTGGGTGGGGCACCGGGGAGCTGTTTTTT.

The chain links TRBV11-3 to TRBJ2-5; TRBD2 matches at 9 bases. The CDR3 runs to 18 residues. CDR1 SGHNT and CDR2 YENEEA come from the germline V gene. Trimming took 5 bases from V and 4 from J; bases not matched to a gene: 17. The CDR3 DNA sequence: TGTGCCAGCAGCCCAAAGGGAGCGGGAGGATTATTAGGAGAGACCCAGTACTTC. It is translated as CASSPKGAGGLLGETQYF.

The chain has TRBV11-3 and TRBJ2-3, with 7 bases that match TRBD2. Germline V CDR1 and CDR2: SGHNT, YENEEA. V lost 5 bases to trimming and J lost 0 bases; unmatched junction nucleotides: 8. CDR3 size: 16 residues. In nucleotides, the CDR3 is TGTGCCAGCAGCGACCCTAGCGGTCTTAGCACAGATACGCAGTATTTT. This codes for CASSDPSGLSTDTQYF. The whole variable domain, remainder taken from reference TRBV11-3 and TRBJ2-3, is EAGVVQSPRYKIIEKKQPVAFWCNPISGHNTLYWYLQNLGQGPELLIRYENEEAVDDSQLPKDRFSAERLKGVDSTLKIQPAELGDSAVYLCASSDPSGLSTDTQYFGPGTRLTVL.

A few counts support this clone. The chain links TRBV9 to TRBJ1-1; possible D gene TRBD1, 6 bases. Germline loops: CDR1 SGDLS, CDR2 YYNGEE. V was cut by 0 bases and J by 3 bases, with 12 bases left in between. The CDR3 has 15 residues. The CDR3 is CASSVGRGDDTEAFF. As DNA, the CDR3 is TGTGCCAGCAGCGTAGGAAGGGGGGATGACACTGAAGCTTTCTTT.

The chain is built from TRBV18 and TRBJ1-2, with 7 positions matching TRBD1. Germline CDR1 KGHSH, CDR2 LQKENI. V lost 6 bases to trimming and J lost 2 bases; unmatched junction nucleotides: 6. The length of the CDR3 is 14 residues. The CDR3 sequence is CASSPGQRNYGYTF. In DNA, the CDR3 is TGTGCCAGCTCCCCGGGACAGAGAAACTATGGCTACACCTTC.

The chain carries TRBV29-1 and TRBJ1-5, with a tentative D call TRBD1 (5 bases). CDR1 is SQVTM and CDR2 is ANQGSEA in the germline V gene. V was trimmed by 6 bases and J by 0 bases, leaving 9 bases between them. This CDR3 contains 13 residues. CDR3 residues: CSVGENSNQPQHF. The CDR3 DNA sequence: TGCAGCGTGGGGGAGAATAGCAATCAGCCCCAGCATTTT.

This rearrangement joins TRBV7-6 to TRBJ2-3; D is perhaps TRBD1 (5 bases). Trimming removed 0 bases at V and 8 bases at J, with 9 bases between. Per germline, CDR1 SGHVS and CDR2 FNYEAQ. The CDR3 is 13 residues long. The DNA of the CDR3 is TGTGCCAGCAGCTTAGCGATTGGGGCTACGCAGTATTTT. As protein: CASSLAIGATQYF.

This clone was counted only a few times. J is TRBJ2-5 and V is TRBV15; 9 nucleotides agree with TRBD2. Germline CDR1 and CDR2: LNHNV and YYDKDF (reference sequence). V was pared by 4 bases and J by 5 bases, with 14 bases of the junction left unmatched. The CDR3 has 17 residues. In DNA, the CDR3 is TGTGCCACCAGCAACCGAGCCGGGACTAGCAGGGTTGAGACCCAGTACTTC. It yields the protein CATSNRAGTSRVETQYF.

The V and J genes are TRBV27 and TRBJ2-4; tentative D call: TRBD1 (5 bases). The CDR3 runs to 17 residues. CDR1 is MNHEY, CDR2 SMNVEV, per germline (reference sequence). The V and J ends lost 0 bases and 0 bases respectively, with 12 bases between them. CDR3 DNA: TGTGCCAGCAGTTTATCGGCAGGGTCACTAGCCAAAAACATTCAGTACTTC. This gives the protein CASSLSAGSLAKNIQYF.

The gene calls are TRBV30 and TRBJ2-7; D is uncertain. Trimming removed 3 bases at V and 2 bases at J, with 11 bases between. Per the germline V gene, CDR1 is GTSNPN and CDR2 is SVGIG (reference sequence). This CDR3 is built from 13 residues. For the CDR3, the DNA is TGTGCCTGGAGCCAAGCCGGAACCTACGAGCAGTACGTC. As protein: CAWSQAGTYEQYV.

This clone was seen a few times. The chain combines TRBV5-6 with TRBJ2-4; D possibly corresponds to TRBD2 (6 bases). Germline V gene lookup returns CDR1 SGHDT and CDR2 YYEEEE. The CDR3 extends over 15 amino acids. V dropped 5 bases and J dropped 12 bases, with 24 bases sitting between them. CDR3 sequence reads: CASSSGGGPVLTQYF. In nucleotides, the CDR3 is TGTGCCAGCAGTTCTGGGGGAGGCCCCGTCCTTACTCAGTACTTC.

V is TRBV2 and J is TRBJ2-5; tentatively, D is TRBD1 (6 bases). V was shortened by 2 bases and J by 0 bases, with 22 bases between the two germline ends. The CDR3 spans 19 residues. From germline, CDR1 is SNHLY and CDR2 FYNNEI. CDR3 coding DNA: TGTGCCAGCAGTGAATACGGGACGATCTCTCAGGGGTACCAAGAGACCCAGTACTTC. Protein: CASSEYGTISQGYQETQYF.

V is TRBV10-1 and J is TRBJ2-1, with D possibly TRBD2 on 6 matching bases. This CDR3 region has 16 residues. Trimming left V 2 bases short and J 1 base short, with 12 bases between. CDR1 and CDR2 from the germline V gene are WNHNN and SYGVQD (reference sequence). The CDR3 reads CASSEPGLTSYNEQFF. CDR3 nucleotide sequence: TGCGCCAGCAGTGAGCCGGGACTGACATCCTACAATGAGCAGTTCTTC.